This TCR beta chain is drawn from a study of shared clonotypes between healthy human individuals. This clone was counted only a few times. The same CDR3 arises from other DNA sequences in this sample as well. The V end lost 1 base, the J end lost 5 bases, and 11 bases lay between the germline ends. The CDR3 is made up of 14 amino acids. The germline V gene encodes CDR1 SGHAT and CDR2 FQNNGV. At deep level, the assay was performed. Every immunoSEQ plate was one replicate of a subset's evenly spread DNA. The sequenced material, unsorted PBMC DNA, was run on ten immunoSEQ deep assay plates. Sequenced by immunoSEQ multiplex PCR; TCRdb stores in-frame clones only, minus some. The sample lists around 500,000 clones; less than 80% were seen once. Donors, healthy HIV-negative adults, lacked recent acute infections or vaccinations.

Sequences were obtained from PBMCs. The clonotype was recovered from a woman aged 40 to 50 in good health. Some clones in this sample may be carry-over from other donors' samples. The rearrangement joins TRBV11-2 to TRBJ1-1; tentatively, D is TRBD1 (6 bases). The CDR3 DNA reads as TGTGCCAGCAGCTTAGGTCAGGGGAATACTGAAGCTTTCTTT. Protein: CASSLGQGNTEAFF.